This TCR beta chain was sequenced in a study of shared clonotypes between healthy human individuals. Overall study findings and caveats: Non-shared clonotypes showed lower generation probabilities than clonotypes common to all four donors.

Germline CDR1 reads PRHDT; CDR2 reads FYEKMQ (reference sequence). The CDR3 has 15 amino acids. J was trimmed by 1 base and V by 5 bases; bases with no gene match: 2. Each of the donors was a healthy adult who was HIV-negative and had not had a recent acute infection or vaccination. The donor cohort consisted entirely of Caucasian adults residing in Nashville, Tennessee. In the authors' methods: Owing to the provision of junction-only sequences devoid of quality scores by immunoSEQ, filtering differed. The protocol was immunoSEQ multiplex PCR, while the TCRdb copy is restricted to in-frame clones and leaves out a portion. The V and J calls and clone size are taken from that table; D and trimming were inferred from the DNA. The table includes about 690,000 clones, less than 95% detected once. Concerning this clone itself: The antigen remains unidentified.

V and J are TRBV13 and TRBJ2-1; 10 positions agree with TRBD2. The receptor was derived from a man between 18 and 29 years old in good health. Some clones in this sample may be carry-over from other donors' samples. The sequencing sample was made of memory CD8+ T cells from PBMCs. Subset defined: CD45RO+ cells pooled with CCR7-negative TemRA cells. CDR3 protein: CASSLSGRSYNEQFF. CDR3 nucleotides: TGTGCCAGCAGCCTTAGCGGGAGGTCCTACAATGAGCAGTTCTTC.